These T cell receptor beta chains were read from a single sample in a study of blood T cell repertoires in COVID-19. TCRdb keeps only in-frame clones here, not all; method: immunoSEQ multiplex PCR. The sample has 400,000 to 450,000 clones, 90% seen once; the top ten hold 0.6% to 0.7%. What was sequenced was PBMCs or T cells enriched from blood (not recorded which). These receptors were obtained from a young man who had recovered from COVID-19. Both conserved end residues are part of each CDR3. Clone size is shown for a subset of rows, as once, few, many or a class of expanded clone.

j_call | clone_size | v_call | cdr3_aa
TRBJ1-4 | . | TRBV7-6 | CASSLGGQINEKLFF
TRBJ2-2 | . | TRBV7-3 | CASSSTSATGELFF
TRBJ1-1 | . | TRBV11-2 | CASSRQAKNTEAFF
TRBJ1-3 | . | TRBV5-6 | CASSFESGERARDTIYF
TRBJ2-7 | . | TRBV11-2 | CASSLGASGSHEQYF
TRBJ2-2 | once | TRBV10-3 | CAMKGTGELFF
TRBJ1-2 | few | TRBV5-4 | CASSPDGTANGYTF
. | once | TRBV30 | CAWTSGGRLQYF
TRBJ1-5 | . | TRBV6-1 | CASSEKPVGVDNQPQHF
TRBJ1-5 | . | TRBV5-5 | CASSLGAGISNQPQHF
TRBJ1-2 | . | TRBV14 | CASSHGRPYGYTF
TRBJ1-2 | once | TRBV11-2 | CASSPSLRIMVGYTF
TRBJ2-1 | . | TRBV24-1 | CATSDFYEQFF
TRBJ2-1 | once | TRBV7-2 | CASSPRRDEQFF
TRBJ1-4 | few | TRBV6-5 | CASSRRQGGMEKLFF
TRBJ1-3 | . | TRBV11-2 | CASSLGQGGGNTIYF
TRBJ2-2 | . | TRBV5-1 | CASSPLAGERGELFF
TRBJ1-1 | . | TRBV10-3 | CAISDVTVKGETEAFF
TRBJ1-5 | . | TRBV6-1 | CASSEMSGFNFNQPQHF
TRBJ1-5 | . | TRBV19 | CASRPGSSAGQPQHF
TRBJ1-2 | . | TRBV7-8 | CASSLPDTRLGYTF
TRBJ1-1 | . | TRBV6-5 | CASRRQGPNTEAFF
TRBJ2-1 | . | TRBV24-1 | CATSEEGASSYNEQFF
TRBJ2-1 | . | TRBV27 | CASRDRGLYNEQFF
TRBJ1-5 | . | TRBV28 | CASTKQTEYSNQPQHF
TRBJ1-1 | . | TRBV7-9 | CASSLSGTGEAFF
TRBJ2-7 | . | TRBV18 | CASSLTGGYEQYF
TRBJ1-2 | . | TRBV3-1/TRBV3-2 | CASSQVPTASGQSYGYTF
TRBJ1-1 | . | TRBV7-9 | CASSLYTYSQNTEAFF
TRBJ1-1 | . | TRBV4-1 | CASSQDSRGNTEAFF
TRBJ1-4 | . | TRBV3-1/TRBV3-2 | CASSSATGGKINEKLFF
TRBJ1-2 | . | TRBV6-2/TRBV6-3 | CASSYRGPFYGYTF
TRBJ1-2 | . | TRBV4-1 | CASSQGGTGNYGYTF
TRBJ2-7 | . | TRBV7-9 | CASGEGDKEFSYEQYF
TRBJ1-2 | . | TRBV6-5 | CASSYGAGNQGYTF
TRBJ1-5 | . | TRBV19 | CASSTTGGGWGQPQHF
TRBJ1-4 | . | TRBV4-2 | CASSLGQGYEKLFF
TRBJ1-3 | . | TRBV6-5 | CASTKGGPTATIYF
TRBJ1-5 | . | TRBV2 | CASSEAQTGNLRPQHF
TRBJ2-7 | . | TRBV7-8 | CASSLVAGTYEQYF
TRBJ2-5 | . | TRBV19 | CASTPSLTSSQTQYF
TRBJ1-2 | once | TRBV6-5 | CASSSSGDYGYTF
TRBJ2-7 | . | TRBV7-8 | CASRSDKTYEQYF
TRBJ1-1 | . | TRBV19 | CASRTGTVNTEAFF
TRBJ2-2 | few | TRBV5-1 | CASSRGTSGNTGELFF
TRBJ1-5 | . | TRBV10-2 | CASRDSGQSNQPQHF
TRBJ1-1 | . | TRBV30 | CAWTRTSMNTEAFF
TRBJ2-3 | . | TRBV2 | CASSKLASATDTQYF
TRBJ2-4 | once | TRBV11-2 | CASSLTGGYGDIQYF
TRBJ1-4 | once | TRBV3-1/TRBV3-2 | CASSQGTGREKLFF
TRBJ1-1 | few | TRBV19 | CASTTKMNTEAFF